This T cell receptor beta chain stems from a study of shared clonotypes between healthy human individuals. Findings of the study overall: What limited the represented genetic and exposure-history diversity was the small number of donors.

As defined, naive CD8 cells were CD45RO-negative and positively selected for CCR7, with terminally differentiated effector memory CD45RA+ cells excluded. The assay was immunoSEQ multiplex PCR, and TCRdb's table has in-frame clones only and misses some. The sample contains about 2 million clones, about 94% of which appear only once. With respect to this clone: Its antigen is unidentified.

There are 15 residues in the CDR3. Germline V lookup: CDR1 KGHSH, CDR2 LQKENI. Trimming pared 2 bases from V and 1 base from J, leaving 9 bases between. The receptor was isolated from a man younger than 35 in good health. V gene TRBV18 combines with J gene TRBJ2-4; no firm D call. The sequencing input was naive CD8+ T cells sorted from blood. The CDR3 DNA sequence: TGTGCCAGCTCACCAGAAAACGAGGCCAAAAACATTCAGTACTTC. As protein: CASSPENEAKNIQYF.